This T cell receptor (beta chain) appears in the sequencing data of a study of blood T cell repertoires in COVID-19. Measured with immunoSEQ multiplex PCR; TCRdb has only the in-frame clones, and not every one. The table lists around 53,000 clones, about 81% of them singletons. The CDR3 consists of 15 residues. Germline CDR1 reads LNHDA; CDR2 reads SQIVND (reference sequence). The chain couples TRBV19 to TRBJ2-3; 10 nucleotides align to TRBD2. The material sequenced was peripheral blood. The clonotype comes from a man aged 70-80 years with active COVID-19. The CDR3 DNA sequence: TGTGCTTTAGCGGGAGGAGCCCCTAGCACAGATACGCAGTATTTT. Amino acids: CALAGGAPSTDTQYF.